This T cell receptor beta chain originates from a study of shared clonotypes between healthy human individuals. Study results and caveats: The study found about 5% of naive CD4 clonotypes shared across several donors.

Several immunoSEQ 96-well plates shared each subset's DNA, each plate a replicate. Data came from immunoSEQ multiplex PCR; TCRdb stores just in-frame clones and leaves some out. The table shows fewer than 2.5 million clones, with 93% occurring only once. About this clone: No antigen is known for it.

CDR1 and CDR2 from the germline V gene are ENHRY and SYGVKD. The V end was cut by 6 bases, the J end by 1 base, with 9 bases between. The CDR3 length is 13 residues. Sequencing was performed on naive CD4+ T cells from PBMCs. Indicated subset: CD45RA+ positively selected. The J gene is TRBJ1-1, the V gene TRBV10-3; D not resolved. The TCR sequence derives from a man in his late teens or twenties in good health. Some clones in this sample may be carry-over from other donors' samples. The CDR3 sequence is CAISIDGNTEAFF. The CDR3 DNA sequence: TGTGCCATCAGCATCGACGGGAACACTGAAGCTTTCTTT.